The 2 T cell receptor beta chains given below trace back to one sample, sequenced in a study of blood T cells in healthy people across ages. A sample-barcoded 5' primer and a J-beta primer mix were used in a second PCR of about 7 to 12 cycles. TCRdb independently ran MiXCR on the 5' RACE reads; one entry per CDR3 protein. The top ten hold about 42% of the sample, which has roughly 720,000 distinct CDR3 sequences, approximately 53% seen once. The sequenced sample was blood. These receptor sequences come from a man of 80 years or more in good health.

This chain links TRBV7-9 with TRBJ2-3; no firm D call. Germline assignment: CDR1 SEHNR and CDR2 FQNEAQ (reference sequence). Trimming shortened V by 5 bases and J by 5 bases, and 5 bases separated the two germline ends. CDR3 size: 11 residues. CDR3 in amino acids: CASSRLDTQYF. CDR3 DNA: TGTGCCAGCAGCCGGCTAGATACGCAGTATTTT.

This sequence joins TRBV25-1 and TRBJ2-1; 10 bases are shared with TRBD2. The germline V gene has CDR1 MGHDK and CDR2 SYGVNS. Unmatched junction bases numbered 7, after V lost 8 bases and J lost 6 bases. This CDR3 is built from 14 residues. In DNA form, the CDR3 reads TGTGCCAGCCACCCAACTAGCGGGATCAATGAGCAGTTCTTC. It specifies CASHPTSGINEQFF.